The 16 T cell receptor beta chains reported below all come from one sample, sequenced in a study of CD4+ T cells in melanoma. Repertoires were generated with immunoSEQ multiplex PCR, while TCRdb's copy carries only in-frame clones and drops some. The sample contains 110,000 to 150,000 clones, around 90% of which appear only once. The receptor source for this set is a human donor with melanoma.

This rearrangement joins TRBV7-6 to TRBJ1-1; 8 nucleotides agree with TRBD1. Trimming cost V 6 bases and J 3 bases; bases outside gene matches: 9. Germline V gene lookup returns CDR1 SGHVS and CDR2 FNYEAQ. The CDR3 is 15 residues long. CDR3 region: CASRKRQGPDTEAFF. The CDR3 DNA follows: TGTGCCAGCAGAAAAAGACAGGGGCCGGACACTGAAGCTTTCTTT.

V usage is TRBV10-1 and J usage is TRBJ1-1; no definite D call. The CDR3 loop spans 14 amino acids. With 2 bases removed from V and 2 bases from J, the gap between germline ends came to 9 bases. CDR1 and CDR2 from the germline V gene are WNHNN and SYGVQD (reference sequence). The CDR3 DNA follows: TGCGCCAGCAGTGAGAGCCGGGCTAACACTGAAGCTTTCTTT. It yields the protein CASSESRANTEAFF.

This chain uses TRBV6-1 with TRBJ1-1, with a possible D match to TRBD1 (6 bases). Trimming removed 6 bases from V and 4 bases from J, with 15 bases in between. The CDR3 spans 14 residues. CDR1 is MNHNS and CDR2 is SASEGT in the germline V gene. CDR3 nucleotide sequence: TGTGCCAGCAGGGAGGACAGATCGAGCACTGAAGCTTTCTTT. This codes for CASREDRSSTEAFF.

The CDR3 nucleotides are TGTGCCATCGGCCGGGACAGGGCGCCAGATACGCAGTATTTT. Its translation is CAIGRDRAPDTQYF. The rearrangement links TRBV10-3 to TRBJ2-3, with TRBD1 matching over 9 bases. J gave up 4 bases and V 8 bases, and 7 bases lay outside the gene matches. Looked up from germline, CDR1 is ENHRY and CDR2 is SYGVKD. This CDR3 has 14 amino acids.

The chain carries TRBV15 and TRBJ1-5, with TRBD1 matching over 7 bases. CDR3 length equals 16 residues. The germline gives CDR1 LNHNV, CDR2 YYDKDF (reference sequence). Trimming removed 1 base from V and 2 bases from J; junction bases left unmatched: 5. As DNA, the CDR3 is TGTGCCACCAGCAGAGTAAGACAGGGCGGCAATCAGCCCCAGCATTTT. As protein: CATSRVRQGGNQPQHF.

This rearrangement joins TRBV14 to TRBJ1-2; D not resolved. V was trimmed by 3 bases and J by 3 bases, leaving 5 bases between them. CDR3 length: 12 amino acids. CDR1 is SGHDN, CDR2 FVKESK, per germline. CDR3 coding DNA: TGTGCCAGCAGCCAGAGGGACTATGGCTACACCTTC. Protein product: CASSQRDYGYTF.

This clone is a singleton in its sample. This rearrangement joins TRBV5-1 to TRBJ2-5; TRBD1 matches at 9 bases. The junction had 12 bases not matched to a gene; V was cut back by 7 bases and J by 5 bases. Germline V gene sequence: CDR1 SGHRS, CDR2 YFSETQ. The CDR3 spans 15 residues. DNA of the CDR3: TGCGCCAGCGGACGCGCACAGGGGGCAGGGGAGACCCAGTACTTC. This gives the protein CASGRAQGAGETQYF. The full variable domain, with the rest looked up from reference TRBV5-1 and TRBJ2-5, is KAGVTQTPRYLIKTRGQQVTLSCSPISGHRSVSWYQQTPGQGLQFLFEYFSETQRNKGNFPGRFSGRQFSNSRSEMNVSTLELGDSALYLCASGRAQGAGETQYFGPGTRLLVL.

The chain carries TRBV6-6 and TRBJ1-4; tentatively, D is TRBD1 (6 bases). Germline V lookup: CDR1 MNHNY, CDR2 SVGAGI (reference sequence). This CDR3 is 16 amino acids long. V dropped 6 bases and J dropped 2 bases, with 16 bases sitting between them. CDR3 residues: CASSSAQGSTNEKLFF. In nucleotides, the CDR3 is TGTGCCAGCAGCTCGGCCCAGGGGAGTACTAATGAAAAACTGTTTTTT.

A single count supports this clone. The V call is TRBV19, the J call TRBJ1-5; 8 nucleotides align to TRBD1. This CDR3 region has 15 residues. The junction had 7 bases not matched to a gene; V was cut back by 3 bases and J by 6 bases. Looked up from germline, CDR1 is LNHDA and CDR2 is SQIVND (reference sequence). The CDR3 coding sequence is TGTGCCAGTAGTATCGGCAGGGGGCCTGTTCAGCCCCAGCATTTT. It specifies CASSIGRGPVQPQHF.

This clone was observed once. V is TRBV14 and J is TRBJ2-7; D is unresolved. Germline lookup yields CDR1 SGHDN and CDR2 FVKESK. V was clipped by 4 bases and J by 3 bases, with 10 bases between them. This CDR3 contains 13 residues. The CDR3, as DNA: TGTGCCAGCAGCCCCGCCGGGCTCTACGAGCAGTACTTC. Encoded protein: CASSPAGLYEQYF.

This rearrangement joins TRBV6-5 to TRBJ1-2, with TRBD1 matching 8 bases. V was clipped by 11 bases and J by 8 bases; unmatched bases: 16. The CDR3 consists of 14 residues. CDR1 is MNHEY and CDR2 is SVGAGI in the germline V gene. The CDR3 region is CAVRTGTGGFGYTF. As DNA, the CDR3 is TGTGCCGTACGGACTGGTACAGGGGGGTTCGGCTACACCTTC.

This clone was detected only once. The rearrangement joins TRBV6-1 to TRBJ1-6; D might be TRBD1 (6 bases). This CDR3 has 15 residues. V was shortened by 2 bases and J by 10 bases, with 15 bases between the two germline ends. CDR1 is MNHNS, CDR2 SASEGT, per germline. Here the CDR3 DNA reads TGTGCCAGCAGTGAATATCAGGGGAGGGACTCACCCCTCCACTTT. It encodes CASSEYQGRDSPLHF.

The chain carries TRBV19 and TRBJ1-2; no clear D. CDR3 length equals 13 residues. Germline V CDR1 and CDR2: LNHDA, SQIVND (reference sequence). The germline V and J ends were trimmed by 4 bases and 7 bases, with 13 bases remaining between them. The CDR3 is CASSTSQRSGYTF. CDR3 coding DNA: TGTGCCAGTAGTACCTCCCAGCGGAGTGGCTACACCTTC.

This clone was observed a handful of times. V gene TRBV7-9 combines with J gene TRBJ1-1, with D unresolved. V lost 4 bases and J lost 5, with 11 bases in between. The CDR3 is made up of 13 amino acids. The V gene's germline CDR1 is SEHNR and CDR2 FQNEAQ (reference sequence). The CDR3 is CASSSQSETEAFF. In nucleotides, the CDR3 is TGTGCCAGCAGCTCACAGTCGGAGACTGAAGCTTTCTTT.

The chain couples TRBV19 to TRBJ1-2; 7 positions match TRBD1. Germline loops: CDR1 LNHDA, CDR2 SQIVND (reference sequence). The CDR3 has 14 amino acids. Unmatched junction bases numbered 7, after V lost 5 bases and J lost 4 bases. CDR3 loop: CASSSRGTVYGYTF. The DNA of the CDR3 is TGTGCCAGTAGTTCGAGAGGGACAGTCTATGGCTACACCTTC.

This clone was picked up a small number of times. This CDR3 is CASSLRPEYTEAFF. The CDR3 nucleotides read TGTGCCAGCAGTTTGAGACCGGAGTACACTGAAGCTTTCTTT. This sequence joins TRBV28 and TRBJ1-1; D gene unclear. The germline V and J ends were trimmed by 3 bases and 3 bases, with 11 bases remaining between them. This CDR3 comprises 14 residues. From germline, CDR1 is MDHEN and CDR2 SYDVKM. The variable domain in full, with the rest retrieved from reference TRBV28 and TRBJ1-1, is DVKVTQSSRYLVKRTGEKVFLECVQDMDHENMFWYRQDPGLGLRLIYFSYDVKMKEKGDIPEGYSVSREKKERFSLILESASTNQTSMYLCASSLRPEYTEAFFGQGTRLTVV.